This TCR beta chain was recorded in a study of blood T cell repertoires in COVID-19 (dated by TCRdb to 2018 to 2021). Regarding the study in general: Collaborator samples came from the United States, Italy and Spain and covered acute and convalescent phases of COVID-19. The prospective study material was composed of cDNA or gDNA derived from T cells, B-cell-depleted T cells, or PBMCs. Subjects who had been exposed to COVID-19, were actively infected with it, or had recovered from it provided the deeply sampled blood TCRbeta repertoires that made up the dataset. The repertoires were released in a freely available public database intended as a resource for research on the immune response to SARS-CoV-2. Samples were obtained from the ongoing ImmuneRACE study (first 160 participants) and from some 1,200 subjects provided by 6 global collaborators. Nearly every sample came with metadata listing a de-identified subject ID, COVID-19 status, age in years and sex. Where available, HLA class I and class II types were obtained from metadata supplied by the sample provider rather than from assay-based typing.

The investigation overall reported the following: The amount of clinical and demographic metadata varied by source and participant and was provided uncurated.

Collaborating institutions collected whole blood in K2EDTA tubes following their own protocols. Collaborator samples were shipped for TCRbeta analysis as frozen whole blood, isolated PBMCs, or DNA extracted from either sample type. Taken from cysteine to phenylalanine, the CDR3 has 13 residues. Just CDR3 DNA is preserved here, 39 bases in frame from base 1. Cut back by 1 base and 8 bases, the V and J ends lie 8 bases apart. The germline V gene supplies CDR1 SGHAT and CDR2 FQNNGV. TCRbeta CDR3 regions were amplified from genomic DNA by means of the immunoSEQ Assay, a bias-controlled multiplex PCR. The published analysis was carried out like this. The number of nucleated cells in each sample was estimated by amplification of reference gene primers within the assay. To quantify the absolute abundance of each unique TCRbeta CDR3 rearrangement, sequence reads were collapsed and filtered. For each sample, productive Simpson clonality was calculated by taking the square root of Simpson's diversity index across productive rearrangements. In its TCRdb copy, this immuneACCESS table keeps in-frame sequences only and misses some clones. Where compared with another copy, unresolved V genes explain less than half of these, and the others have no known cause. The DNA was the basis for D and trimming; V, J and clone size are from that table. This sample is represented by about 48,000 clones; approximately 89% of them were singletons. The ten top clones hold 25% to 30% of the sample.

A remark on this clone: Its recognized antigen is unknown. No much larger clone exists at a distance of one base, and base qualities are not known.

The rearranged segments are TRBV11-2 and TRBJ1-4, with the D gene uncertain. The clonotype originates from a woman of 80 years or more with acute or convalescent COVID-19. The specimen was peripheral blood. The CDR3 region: CASSLGSREKLFF. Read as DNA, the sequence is TGTGCCAGCAGCTTAGGAAGCAGGGAAAAACTGTTTTTT.